This entry is about one T cell receptor (beta chain). This entry comes from a study of blood T cell repertoires in COVID-19. The wider study: Samples taken during acute and convalescent COVID-19 were collected in the United States, Italy and Spain.

TCRdb's copy holds only in-frame clones and misses some; the assay was immunoSEQ multiplex PCR. The sample has about 260,000 clones; roughly 90% are singletons. The CDR3 spans 15 residues. Germline loops: CDR1 LNHDA, CDR2 SQIVND (reference sequence). V trimming: 4 bases; J trimming: 2 bases; junction bases outside the gene matches: 5. This clonotype was sampled from a young man with active or convalescent COVID-19. The chain joins TRBV19 to TRBJ2-3; 8 bases are a match to TRBD1. Specimen: peripheral blood. For the CDR3, the DNA is TGTGCCAGTAGTACGACAGGGGCGTTCACAGATACGCAGTATTTT. Its protein product is CASSTTGAFTDTQYF.